A selection of T cell receptor beta chains follows, all from one sample in a study of T cell responses to AZD1222 COVID-19 vaccine. The protocol was immunoSEQ multiplex PCR, while the TCRdb copy is restricted to in-frame clones and leaves out a portion. The sample lists tens of thousands of clones, approximately 83% occurring once. Material: peripheral blood, obtained 28 days after the second AZD1222 dose. Receptor source: an adult who received the AZD1222 COVID-19 vaccine. CDR3s include the opening cysteine and the closing phenylalanine or tryptophan. A D gene is named only where the DNA matches it firmly. The listing skips clone size in some rows; elsewhere it reads once, few, many or a size class.

- - TRBJ2-7 TRBV7-2 CASSLAGGPSYEQYF TGTGCCAGCAGCTTAGCGGGGGGACCATCCTACGAGCAGTACTTC
- - TRBJ1-4 TRBV19 CASSSAGHLNGGEKLFF TGTGCCAGTAGCTCTGCGGGACACCTCAACGGTGGTGAAAAACTGTTTTTT
once TRBD1 TRBJ1-1 TRBV27 CASSQPGQGRTEAFF TGTGCCAGCAGTCAACCGGGACAGGGGAGGACTGAAGCTTTCTTT
once - TRBJ1-3 TRBV9 CASSLGSGNTIYF TGTGCCAGCAGCCTAGGCTCTGGAAACACCATATATTTT
- TRBD1 TRBJ1-4 TRBV5-1 CASSLQGAEEKLFF TGCGCCAGCAGCTTGCAGGGGGCGGAGGAAAAACTGTTTTTT
few - TRBJ1-3 TRBV2 CASSERGNTIYF TGTGCCAGCAGTGAACGCGGAAACACCATATATTTT
few TRBD1 TRBJ2-2 TRBV19 CASGQGVVDTGELFF TGTGCCAGTGGACAGGGGGTAGTTGACACCGGGGAGCTGTTTTTT
- - TRBJ2-1 TRBV6-2/TRBV6-3 CASSTQMSNEQFF TGTGCCAGCAGTACCCAAATGAGCAATGAGCAGTTCTTC
- - TRBJ2-1 TRBV12-3/TRBV12-4 CATSQDNEQFF TGTGCCACCTCCCAGGACAATGAGCAGTTCTTC
- - TRBJ1-2 TRBV6-6 CASSDDSYGYTF TGTGCCAGCAGTGACGACAGCTATGGCTACACCTTC
- TRBD1 TRBJ1-2 TRBV19 CASSPPGDRGYYGYTF TGTGCCAGTAGTCCCCCCGGGGACAGGGGATACTATGGCTACACCTTC
- TRBD1 TRBJ1-2 TRBV19 CASSGQGRGYTF TGTGCCAGTAGTGGACAGGGAAGGGGCTACACCTTC
once - TRBJ1-6 TRBV2 CASKTEENSPLHF TGTGCCAGCAAAACGGAAGAAAATTCACCCCTCCACTTT
- - TRBJ2-2 TRBV24-1 CATSDPLLDETGELFF TGTGCCACCAGTGATCCCCTCCTCGATGAGACCGGGGAGCTGTTTTTT
- - TRBJ2-1 TRBV27 CASSLSLSALAKNEQFF TGTGCCAGCAGTTTATCCCTCTCCGCGCTAGCGAAGAATGAGCAGTTCTTC
- TRBD1 TRBJ1-1 TRBV5-1 CASSPRQGGTEAFF TGCGCCAGCAGCCCACGACAGGGAGGGACTGAAGCTTTCTTT
- - TRBJ1-6 TRBV18 CASSPGVFNSPLHF TGTGCCAGCTCACCGGGGGTATTCAATTCACCCCTCCACTTT
- - TRBJ1-1 TRBV5-6 CASSLSGSGTEAFF TGTGCCAGCAGCTTGTCCGGGTCGGGAACTGAAGCTTTCTTT
few - TRBJ1-2 TRBV29-1 CSVAGSGYGYTF TGCAGCGTTGCCGGGTCTGGCTATGGCTACACCTTC
- TRBD1 TRBJ1-1 TRBV5-5 CASSPDRGRTEAFF TGTGCCAGCAGCCCGGACAGGGGGCGGACTGAAGCTTTCTTT
- - TRBJ1-2 TRBV7-9 CASSPTDGHYTF TGTGCCAGCAGCCCCACAGACGGCCACTACACCTTC
- - TRBJ1-1 TRBV28 CASSLGRMNTEAFF TGTGCCAGCAGTTTGGGTAGGATGAACACTGAAGCTTTCTTT
- TRBD1 TRBJ1-1 TRBV2 CASRGTGAEAFF TGTGCCAGCAGGGGGACAGGGGCGGAAGCTTTCTTT
- TRBD2 TRBJ2-5 TRBV9 CASSVGTRKFGEQETQYF TGTGCCAGCAGCGTAGGGACTAGGAAATTCGGGGAGCAAGAGACCCAGTACTTC
once - TRBJ2-5 TRBV15 CATSRDRAQETQYF TGTGCCACCAGCAGAGACAGGGCCCAAGAGACCCAGTACTTC
- - TRBJ1-1 TRBV4-1 CASSQAGVDTEAFF TGCGCCAGCAGCCAAGCCGGGGTCGACACTGAAGCTTTCTTT
once - TRBJ1-3 TRBV7-9 CASSLGESSGNTIYF TGTGCCAGCAGCTTAGGAGAATCTTCTGGAAACACCATATATTTT
- - TRBJ2-2 TRBV7-8 CASSHVGELFF TGTGCCAGCAGCCATGTAGGGGAGCTGTTTTTT
- TRBD1 TRBJ2-7 TRBV6-5 CASRQSGQGAYEQYF TGTGCCAGCAGACAATCGGGACAGGGGGCGTACGAGCAGTACTTC
- - TRBJ1-2 TRBV28 CASSGSNYGYTF TGTGCCAGCTCAGGGTCTAACTATGGCTACACCTTC
few TRBD1 TRBJ1-1 TRBV30 CAWSQLRQGEAFF TGTGCCTGGAGTCAACTCCGACAGGGCGAAGCTTTCTTT
- - TRBJ2-5 TRBV11-2 CASSPQKETQYF TGTGCCAGCAGCCCACAGAAAGAGACCCAGTACTTC
once TRBD1 TRBJ2-5 TRBV15 CATSASNGQVSTQYF TGTGCCACCAGCGCAAGCAATGGACAGGTATCGACCCAGTACTTC
- - TRBJ1-4 TRBV19 CARIQVPNEKLFF TGTGCCAGAATACAGGTCCCTAATGAAAAACTGTTTTTT
once - TRBJ2-1 TRBV29-1 CSAGGATDEQFF TGCAGCGCCGGAGGAGCGACGGATGAGCAGTTCTTC
- - TRBJ2-1 TRBV12-3/TRBV12-4 CASSTWGNGEQFF TGTGCCAGCAGTACCTGGGGGAACGGTGAGCAGTTCTTC
- - TRBJ1-3 TRBV6-6 CASSYEQVSGNTIYF TGTGCCAGCAGTTACGAACAGGTCTCTGGAAACACCATATATTTT
- - TRBJ1-3 TRBV29-1 CSVRGHSSGNTIYF TGCAGCGTTAGGGGCCACTCCTCTGGAAACACCATATATTTT
- - TRBJ2-3 TRBV11-1 CASSLQGRADTQYF TGTGCCAGCAGCTTGCAGGGCCGGGCAGATACGCAGTATTTT
- - TRBJ2-3 TRBV15 CATSRVNLALDF TGTGCCACCAGCAGAGTTAACCTAGCATTGGATTTT
- - TRBJ2-1 TRBV25-1 CASSEPDRAEQFF TGTGCCAGCAGTGAACCAGATCGGGCTGAGCAGTTCTTC